This is a list of T cell receptor beta chains from one sample in a study of T-cell memory formation after mild COVID-19. TCRdb redid the calling of the 5' RACE reads with MiXCR, one entry per CDR3 protein. The repertoire has 75,000 to 90,000 distinct CDR3 sequences, roughly 14% of them found once; the top ten carry 30% to 35%. The material sequenced was PBMCs or a T cell subset sorted from them (not recorded which). The receptors here all came from an adult woman who had mild COVID-19 (a few samples of this study predate the infection). Cell type and time point are not known. Each CDR3 is given with its conserved first and last residue.

V gene,CDR3 protein
TRBV29-1,CSVEEMRTGYEQYF
TRBV2,CASLRRGGWLAGGPEETQYF
TRBV10-3,CAINPGTGEETQYF
TRBV10-3,CAISESGGSYEQYF
TRBV9,CASSVGTVYTF
TRBV20-1,CSAPAQGPKQPQHF
TRBV25-1,CASSVPGLSYEQYF
TRBV6-5,CASSPDSYGYTF
TRBV24-1,CATSDRAVRKGYTF
TRBV20-1,CSASAVNEQFF
TRBV7-7,CASSLAVPRDSYYGYTF
TRBV19,CASSTTTGGNTEAFF
TRBV7-9,CASSPIETPSYNEQFF
TRBV5-8,CASSSWTGGKLNTEAFF
TRBV7-3,CASSQQGMGTEAFF
TRBV6-2/TRBV6-3,CASSLGLAGPDETQYF
TRBV24-1,CATSDGQFEQYF
TRBV20-1,CSARDRLSPKYNEQFF
TRBV11-3,CASSSYQLAFTMKEQFF
TRBV7-6,CASSFPPTPVAGASSEQFF
TRBV29-1,CSVVTVMNTEAFF
TRBV29-1,CSGRVGADWAFNEQFF
TRBV4-1,CASSQDPQGTDYGYTF
TRBV7-9,CASSFLPGQGVYEQYF
TRBV7-9,CALGPGELFF
TRBV20-1,CSASGPSYEQYF
TRBV11-2,CASSHPGTKGAYEQYF
TRBV7-3,CASSLAPTGSGELFF
TRBV7-2,CASSSLAGGEEQFF
TRBV9,CASSGLRDSYNEQFF
TRBV7-2,CASSLEGADTQYF
TRBV6-4,CASSPTDYNEQFF
TRBV27,CASSLGGTGSYEQYF
TRBV12-3/TRBV12-4,CASQRGGQTQYF
TRBV12-3/TRBV12-4,CASSSGATIQYF
TRBV2,CADPGQTYGYTF
TRBV4-1,CASSQDGLSGELFF
TRBV2,CASSDYRDPSVKTQYF
TRBV27,CASSSPLRGETQYF
TRBV4-1,CASSQTYRGPYEQYF
TRBV7-9,CASSSGPYLITDTQYF
TRBV7-6,CASSLLEYTGELFF
TRBV12-3/TRBV12-4,CASSGATYNEQFF
TRBV5-1,CASSLKPSSTDTQYF
TRBV12-3/TRBV12-4,CASSPPGRAHEQYF
TRBV30,CAWSVGTGDSEAFF
TRBV4-3,CASSQDREVVNTEAFF
TRBV5-1,CASSLTGAGDTQYF
TRBV12-3/TRBV12-4,CASSLSPTGQETQYF
TRBV7-8,CASSWPGLADYNEQFF
TRBV9,CASSLSLSYGYTF
TRBV20-1,CSARQDSYEQYF
TRBV30,CAWSVGSSTDTQYF
TRBV20-1,CSAREGPLETQYF